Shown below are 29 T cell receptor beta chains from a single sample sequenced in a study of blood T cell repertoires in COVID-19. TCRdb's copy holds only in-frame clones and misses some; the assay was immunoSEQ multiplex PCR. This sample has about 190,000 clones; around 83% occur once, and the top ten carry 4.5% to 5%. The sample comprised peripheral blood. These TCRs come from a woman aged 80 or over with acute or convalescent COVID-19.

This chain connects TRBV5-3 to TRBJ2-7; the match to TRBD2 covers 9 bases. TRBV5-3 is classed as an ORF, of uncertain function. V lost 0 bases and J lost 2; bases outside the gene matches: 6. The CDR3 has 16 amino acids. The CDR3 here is CARSLAAREGPYEQYF. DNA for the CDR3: TGTGCCAGAAGCTTGGCGGCGCGGGAGGGCCCCTACGAGCAGTACTTC.

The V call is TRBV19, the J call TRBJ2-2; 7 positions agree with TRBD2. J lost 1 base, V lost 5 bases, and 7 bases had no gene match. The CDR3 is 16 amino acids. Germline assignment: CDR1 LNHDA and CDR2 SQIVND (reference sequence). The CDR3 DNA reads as TGTGCCAGTAGTCCCCGAGGGAGGGGGAACACCGGGGAGCTGTTTTTT. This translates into CASSPRGRGNTGELFF.

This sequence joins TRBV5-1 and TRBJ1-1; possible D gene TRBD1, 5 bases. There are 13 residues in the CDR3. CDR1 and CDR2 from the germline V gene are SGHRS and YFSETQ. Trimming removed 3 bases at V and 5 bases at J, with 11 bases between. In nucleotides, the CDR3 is TGCGCCAGCAGCTCGAGCCGGGGGACTGAAGCTTTCTTT. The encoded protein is CASSSSRGTEAFF.

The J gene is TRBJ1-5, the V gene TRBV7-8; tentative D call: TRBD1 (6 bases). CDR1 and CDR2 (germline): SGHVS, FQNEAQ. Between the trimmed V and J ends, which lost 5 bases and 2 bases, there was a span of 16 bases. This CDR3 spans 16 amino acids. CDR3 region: CASSRWGPAGNQPQHF. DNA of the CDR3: TGTGCCAGCAGCCGTTGGGGGCCGGCGGGCAATCAGCCCCAGCATTTT.

CDR3 sequence reads: CASSSIPSSGNTIYF. The CDR3 region has the DNA TGTGCCAGCAGCTCGATTCCGAGCTCTGGAAACACCATATATTTT. The chain couples TRBV7-2 to TRBJ1-3; D not certain. Trimming removed 4 bases from V and 0 bases from J, with 10 bases in between. Germline values: CDR1 SGHTA, CDR2 FQGNSA. The CDR3 is made up of 15 amino acids. Supplemented by reference TRBV7-2 and TRBJ1-3, the full variable domain reads GAGVSQSPSNKVTEKGKDVELRCDPISGHTALYWYRQSLGQGLEFLIYFQGNSAPDKSGLPSDRFSAERTGGSVSTLTIQRTQQEDSAVYLCASSSIPSSGNTIYFGEGSWLTVV.

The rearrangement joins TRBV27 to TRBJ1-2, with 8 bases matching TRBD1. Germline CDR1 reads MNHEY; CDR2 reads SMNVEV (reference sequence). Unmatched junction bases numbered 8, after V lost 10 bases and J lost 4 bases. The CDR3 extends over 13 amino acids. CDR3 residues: CATRQGLSYGYTF. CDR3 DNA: TGTGCCACCCGACAGGGGCTGAGCTATGGCTACACCTTC.

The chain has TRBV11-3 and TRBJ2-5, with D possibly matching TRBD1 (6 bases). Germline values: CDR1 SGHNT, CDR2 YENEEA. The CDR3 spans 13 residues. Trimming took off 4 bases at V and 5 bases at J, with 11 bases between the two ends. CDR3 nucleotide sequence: TGTGCCAGCAGCTCCACAGGGATCGAGACCCAGTACTTC. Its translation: CASSSTGIETQYF.

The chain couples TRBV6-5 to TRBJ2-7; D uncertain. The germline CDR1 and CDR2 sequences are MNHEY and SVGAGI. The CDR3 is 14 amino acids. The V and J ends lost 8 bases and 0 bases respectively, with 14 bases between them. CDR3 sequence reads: CASPRQRVSYEQYF. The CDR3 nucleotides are TGTGCCAGCCCACGACAAAGAGTCTCCTACGAGCAGTACTTC.

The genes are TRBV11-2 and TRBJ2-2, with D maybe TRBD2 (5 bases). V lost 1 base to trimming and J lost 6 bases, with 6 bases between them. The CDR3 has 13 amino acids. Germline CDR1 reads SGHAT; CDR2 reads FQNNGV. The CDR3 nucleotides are TGTGCCAGCAGCTTAGCGGGGTCCGGGGAGCTGTTTTTT. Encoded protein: CASSLAGSGELFF.

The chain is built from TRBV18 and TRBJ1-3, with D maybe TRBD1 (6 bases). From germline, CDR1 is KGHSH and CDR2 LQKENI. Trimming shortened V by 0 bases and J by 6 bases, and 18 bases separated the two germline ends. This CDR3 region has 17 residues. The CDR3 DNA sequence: TGTGCCAGCTCACCACCGGGCAGGGGAAGAGGAGAAAACACCATATATTTT. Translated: CASSPPGRGRGENTIYF.

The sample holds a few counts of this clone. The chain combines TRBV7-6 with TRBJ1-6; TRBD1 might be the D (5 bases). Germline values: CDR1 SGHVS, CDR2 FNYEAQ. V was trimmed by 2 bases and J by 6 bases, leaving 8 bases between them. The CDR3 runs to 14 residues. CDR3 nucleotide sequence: TGTGCCAGCAGCTTACAGGGTCCTAATTCACCCCTCCACTTT. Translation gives CASSLQGPNSPLHF.

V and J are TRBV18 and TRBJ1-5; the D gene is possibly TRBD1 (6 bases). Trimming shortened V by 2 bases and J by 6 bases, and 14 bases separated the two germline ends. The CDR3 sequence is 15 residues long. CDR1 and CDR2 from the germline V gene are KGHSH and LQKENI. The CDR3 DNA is TGTGCCAGCTCACCAAGAGGGCAGGGGCGTCAGCCCCAGCATTTT. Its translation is CASSPRGQGRQPQHF.

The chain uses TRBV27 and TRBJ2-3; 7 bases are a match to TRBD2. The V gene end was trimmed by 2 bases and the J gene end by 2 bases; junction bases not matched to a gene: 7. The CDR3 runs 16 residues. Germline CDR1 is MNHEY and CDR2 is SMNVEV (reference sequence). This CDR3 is CASSLGRLALTDTQYF. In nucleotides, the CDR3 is TGTGCCAGCAGTTTAGGAAGACTAGCCCTCACAGATACGCAGTATTTT.

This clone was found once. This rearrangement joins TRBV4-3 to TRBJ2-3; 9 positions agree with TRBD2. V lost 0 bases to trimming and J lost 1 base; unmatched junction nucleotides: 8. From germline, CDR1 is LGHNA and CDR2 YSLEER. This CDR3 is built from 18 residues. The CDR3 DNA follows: TGCGCCAGCAGCCAAGAGGATTCGGCGGGAGGGGGCACAGATACGCAGTATTTT. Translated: CASSQEDSAGGGTDTQYF.

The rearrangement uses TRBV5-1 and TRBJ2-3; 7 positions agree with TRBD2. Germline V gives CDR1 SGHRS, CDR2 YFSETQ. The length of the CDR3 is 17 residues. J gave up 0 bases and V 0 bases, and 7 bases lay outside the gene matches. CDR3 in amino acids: CASSLAGGGLSTDTQYF. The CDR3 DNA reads TGCGCCAGCAGCTTGGCAGGTGGGGGACTAAGCACAGATACGCAGTATTTT. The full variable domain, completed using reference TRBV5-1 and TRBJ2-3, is KAGVTQTPRYLIKTRGQQVTLSCSPISGHRSVSWYQQTPGQGLQFLFEYFSETQRNKGNFPGRFSGRQFSNSRSEMNVSTLELGDSALYLCASSLAGGGLSTDTQYFGPGTRLTVL.

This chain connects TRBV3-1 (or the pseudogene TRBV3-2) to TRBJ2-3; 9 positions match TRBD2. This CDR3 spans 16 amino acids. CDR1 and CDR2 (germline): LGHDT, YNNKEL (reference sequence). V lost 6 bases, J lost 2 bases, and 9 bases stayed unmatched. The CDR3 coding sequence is TGTGCCAGCAGGAGGGGGAGCGGGAGGAACACAGATACGCAGTATTTT. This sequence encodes CASRRGSGRNTDTQYF.

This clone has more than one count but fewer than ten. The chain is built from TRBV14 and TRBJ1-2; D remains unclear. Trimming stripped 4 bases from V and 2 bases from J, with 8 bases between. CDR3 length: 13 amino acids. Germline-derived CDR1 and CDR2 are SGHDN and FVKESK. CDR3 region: CASSLNPNYGYTF. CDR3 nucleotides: TGTGCCAGCAGCCTAAATCCCAACTATGGCTACACCTTC.

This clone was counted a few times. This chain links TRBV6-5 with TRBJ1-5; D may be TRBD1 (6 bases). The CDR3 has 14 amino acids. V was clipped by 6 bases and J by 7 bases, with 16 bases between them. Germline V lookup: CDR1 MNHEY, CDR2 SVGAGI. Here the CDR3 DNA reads TGTGCCAGCAGCACGGGGGGGGCGGAGCAGCCCCAGCATTTT. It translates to CASSTGGAEQPQHF.

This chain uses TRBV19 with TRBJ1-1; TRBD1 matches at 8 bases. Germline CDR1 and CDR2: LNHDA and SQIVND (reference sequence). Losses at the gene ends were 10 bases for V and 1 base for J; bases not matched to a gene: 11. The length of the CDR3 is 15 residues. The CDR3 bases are TGTGCCACAAGATCGACAGGGGTTGGGAACACTGAAGCTTTCTTT. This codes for CATRSTGVGNTEAFF.

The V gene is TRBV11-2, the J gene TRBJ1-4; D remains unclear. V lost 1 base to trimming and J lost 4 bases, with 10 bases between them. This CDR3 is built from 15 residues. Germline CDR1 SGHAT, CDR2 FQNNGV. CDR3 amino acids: CASSLAGPFNEKLFF. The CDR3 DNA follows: TGTGCCAGCAGCTTAGCAGGCCCGTTTAATGAAAAACTGTTTTTT.

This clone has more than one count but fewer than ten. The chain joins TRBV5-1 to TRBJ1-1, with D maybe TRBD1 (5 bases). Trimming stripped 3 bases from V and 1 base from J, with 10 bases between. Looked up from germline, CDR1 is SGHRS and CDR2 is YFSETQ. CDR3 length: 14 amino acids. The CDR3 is CASSYKGENTEAFF. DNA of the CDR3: TGCGCCAGCAGCTACAAAGGGGAGAACACTGAAGCTTTCTTT.

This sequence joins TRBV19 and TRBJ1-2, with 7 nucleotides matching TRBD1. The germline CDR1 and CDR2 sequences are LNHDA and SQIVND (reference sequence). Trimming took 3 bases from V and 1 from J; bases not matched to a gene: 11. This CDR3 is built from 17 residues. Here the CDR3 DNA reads TGTGCCAGTAGTATGGATCCGACAGGGTATGTTAACTATGGCTACACCTTC. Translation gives CASSMDPTGYVNYGYTF.

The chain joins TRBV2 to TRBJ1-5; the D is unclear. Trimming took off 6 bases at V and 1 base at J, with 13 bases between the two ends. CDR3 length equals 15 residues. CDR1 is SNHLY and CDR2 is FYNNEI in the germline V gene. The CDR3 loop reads CASSATRISNQPQHF. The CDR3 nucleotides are TGTGCCAGCAGCGCGACACGGATAAGCAATCAGCCCCAGCATTTT.

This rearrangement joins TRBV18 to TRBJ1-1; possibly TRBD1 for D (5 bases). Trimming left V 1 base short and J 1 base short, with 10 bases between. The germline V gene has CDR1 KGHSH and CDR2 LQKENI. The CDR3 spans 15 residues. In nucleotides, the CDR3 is TGTGCCAGCTCACCACAGAGACAGAAGAACACTGAAGCTTTCTTT. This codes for CASSPQRQKNTEAFF.

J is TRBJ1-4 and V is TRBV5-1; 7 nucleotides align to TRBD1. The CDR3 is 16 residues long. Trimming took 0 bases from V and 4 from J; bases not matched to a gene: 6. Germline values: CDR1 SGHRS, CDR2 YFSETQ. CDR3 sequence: CASSLDVGQLNEKLFF. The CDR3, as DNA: TGCGCCAGCAGCTTGGACGTGGGACAGCTTAATGAAAAACTGTTTTTT. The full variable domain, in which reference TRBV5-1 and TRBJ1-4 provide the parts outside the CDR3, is KAGVTQTPRYLIKTRGQQVTLSCSPISGHRSVSWYQQTPGQGLQFLFEYFSETQRNKGNFPGRFSGRQFSNSRSEMNVSTLELGDSALYLCASSLDVGQLNEKLFFGSGTQLSVL.

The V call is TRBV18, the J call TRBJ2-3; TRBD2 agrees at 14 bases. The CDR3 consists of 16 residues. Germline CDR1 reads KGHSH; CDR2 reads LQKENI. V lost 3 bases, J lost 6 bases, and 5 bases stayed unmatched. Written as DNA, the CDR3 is TGTGCCAGCTCACCGGGGACTAGCGGGAGTGGTGATACGCAGTATTTT. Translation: CASSPGTSGSGDTQYF.

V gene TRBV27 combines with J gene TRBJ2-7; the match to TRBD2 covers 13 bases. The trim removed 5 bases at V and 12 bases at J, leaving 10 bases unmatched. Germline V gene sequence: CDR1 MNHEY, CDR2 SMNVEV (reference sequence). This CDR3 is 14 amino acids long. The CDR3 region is CASSASRLAGGRYF. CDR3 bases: TGTGCCAGCAGTGCATCACGACTAGCGGGAGGTCGGTACTTC.

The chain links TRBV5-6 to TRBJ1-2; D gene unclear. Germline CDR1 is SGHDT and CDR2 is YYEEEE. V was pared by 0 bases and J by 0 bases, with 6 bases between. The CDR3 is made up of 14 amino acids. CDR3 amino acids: CASSLARPNYGYTF. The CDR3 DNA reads TGTGCCAGCAGCTTGGCCCGTCCTAACTATGGCTACACCTTC.

This chain's CDR3 is CASSLGTGLNTEAFF. DNA of the CDR3: TGTGCCAGCAGCCTCGGGACAGGGTTGAACACTGAAGCTTTCTTT. The V call is TRBV7-9, the J call TRBJ1-1; 9 positions agree with TRBD1. Germline CDR1 is SEHNR and CDR2 is FQNEAQ (reference sequence). The CDR3 consists of 15 residues. The V and J ends lost 5 bases and 0 bases, in that order; junction bases with no gene match: 4.